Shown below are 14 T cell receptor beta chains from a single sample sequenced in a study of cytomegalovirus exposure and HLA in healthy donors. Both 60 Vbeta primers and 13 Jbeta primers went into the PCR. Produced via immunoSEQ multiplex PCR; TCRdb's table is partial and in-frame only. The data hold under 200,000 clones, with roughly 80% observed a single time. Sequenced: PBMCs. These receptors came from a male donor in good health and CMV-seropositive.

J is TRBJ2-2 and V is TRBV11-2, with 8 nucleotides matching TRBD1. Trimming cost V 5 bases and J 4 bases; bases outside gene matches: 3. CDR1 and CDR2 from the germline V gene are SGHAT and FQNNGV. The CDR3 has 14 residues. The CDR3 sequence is CASSPDRATGELFF. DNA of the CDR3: TGTGCCAGCAGCCCGGACAGGGCCACCGGGGAGCTGTTTTTT.

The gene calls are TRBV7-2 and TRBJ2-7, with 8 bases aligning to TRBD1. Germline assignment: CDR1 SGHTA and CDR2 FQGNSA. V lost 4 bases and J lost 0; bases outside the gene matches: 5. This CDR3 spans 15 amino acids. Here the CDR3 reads CASSSTGQASYEQYF. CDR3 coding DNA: TGTGCCAGCAGCTCAACGGGACAGGCCTCCTACGAGCAGTACTTC.

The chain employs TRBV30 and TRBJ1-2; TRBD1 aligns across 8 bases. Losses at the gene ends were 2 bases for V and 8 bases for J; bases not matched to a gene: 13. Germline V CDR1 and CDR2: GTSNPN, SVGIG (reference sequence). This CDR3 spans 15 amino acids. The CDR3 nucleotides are TGTGCCTGGAGTTTCCAACGGACAGGGTCGGGAGGCTACACCTTC. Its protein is CAWSFQRTGSGGYTF. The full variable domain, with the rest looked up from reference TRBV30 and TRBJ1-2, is SQTIHQWPATLVQPVGSPLSLECTVEGTSNPNLYWYRQAAGRGLQLLFYSVGIGQISSEVPQNLSASRPQDRQFILSSKKLLLSDSGFYLCAWSFQRTGSGGYTFGSGTRLTVV.

The CDR3 region has the DNA TGCGCCAGCAGCCAACACGGACAGAGTCAAGAGACCCAGTACTTC. Its translation is CASSQHGQSQETQYF. V is TRBV4-1 and J is TRBJ2-5; D may be TRBD1 (6 bases). The germline V and J ends were trimmed by 2 bases and 2 bases, with 12 bases remaining between them. Germline CDR1 reads MGHRA; CDR2 reads YSYEKL. This CDR3 is built from 15 residues.

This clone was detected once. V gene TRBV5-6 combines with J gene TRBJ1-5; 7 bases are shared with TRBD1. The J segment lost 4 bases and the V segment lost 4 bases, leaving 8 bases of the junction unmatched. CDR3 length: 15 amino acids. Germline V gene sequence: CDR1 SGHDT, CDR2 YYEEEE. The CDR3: CASSTGTAMNQPQHF. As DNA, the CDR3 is TGTGCCAGCAGCACAGGGACAGCGATGAATCAGCCCCAGCATTTT.

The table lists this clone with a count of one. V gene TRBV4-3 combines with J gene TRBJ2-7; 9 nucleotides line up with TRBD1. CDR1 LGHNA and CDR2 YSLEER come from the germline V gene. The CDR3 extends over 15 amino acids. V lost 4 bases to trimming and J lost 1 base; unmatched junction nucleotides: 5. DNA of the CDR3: TGCGCCAGCAGCCGGGGACAGGGATCATCCTACGAGCAGTACTTC. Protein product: CASSRGQGSSYEQYF.

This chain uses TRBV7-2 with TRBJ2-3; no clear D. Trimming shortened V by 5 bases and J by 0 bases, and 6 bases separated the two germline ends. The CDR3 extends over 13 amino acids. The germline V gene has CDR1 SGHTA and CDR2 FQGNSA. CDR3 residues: CASSRPSTDTQYF. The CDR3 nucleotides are TGTGCCAGCAGCCGTCCGAGCACAGATACGCAGTATTTT.

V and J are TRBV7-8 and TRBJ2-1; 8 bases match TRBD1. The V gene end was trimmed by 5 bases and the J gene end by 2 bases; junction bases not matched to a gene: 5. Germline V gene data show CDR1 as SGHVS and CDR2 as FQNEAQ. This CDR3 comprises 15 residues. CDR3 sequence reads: CASSTDRAPYNEQFF. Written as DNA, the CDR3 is TGTGCCAGCAGCACGGACAGGGCACCCTACAATGAGCAGTTCTTC.

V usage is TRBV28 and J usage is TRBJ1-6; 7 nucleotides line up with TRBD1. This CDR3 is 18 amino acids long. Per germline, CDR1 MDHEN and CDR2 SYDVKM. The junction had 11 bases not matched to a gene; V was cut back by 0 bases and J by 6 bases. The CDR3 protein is CASSLCMGQSICNSPLHF. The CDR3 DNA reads TGTGCCAGCAGTTTATGTATGGGACAGAGCATTTGTAATTCACCCCTCCACTTT.

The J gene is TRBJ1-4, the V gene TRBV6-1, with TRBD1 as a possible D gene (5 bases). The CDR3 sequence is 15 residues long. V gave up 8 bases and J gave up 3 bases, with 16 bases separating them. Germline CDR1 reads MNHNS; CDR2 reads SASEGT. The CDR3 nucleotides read TGTGCCAGCCGGTGGGGCAGGGATGCTAATGAAAAACTGTTTTTT. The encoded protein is CASRWGRDANEKLFF.

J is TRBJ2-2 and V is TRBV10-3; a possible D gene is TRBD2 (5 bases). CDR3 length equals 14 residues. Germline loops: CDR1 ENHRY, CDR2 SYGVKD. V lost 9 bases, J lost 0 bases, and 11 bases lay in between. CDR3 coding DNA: TGTGCCATAGGAGGACTCACGAACACCGGGGAGCTGTTTTTT. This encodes CAIGGLTNTGELFF.

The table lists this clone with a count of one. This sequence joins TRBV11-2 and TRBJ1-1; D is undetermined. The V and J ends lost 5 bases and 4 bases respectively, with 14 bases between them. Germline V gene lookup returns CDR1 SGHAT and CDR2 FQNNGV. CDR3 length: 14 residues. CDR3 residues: CASSNLGKGTEAFF. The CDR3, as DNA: TGTGCCAGCAGCAATCTCGGGAAGGGCACTGAAGCTTTCTTT.

CDR3 amino acids: CAMRGQSTDTQYF. Here the CDR3 DNA reads TGTGCCATGAGGGGACAGAGCACAGATACGCAGTATTTT. J is TRBJ2-3 and V is TRBV10-3; 7 bases agree with TRBD1. J lost 0 bases, V lost 9 bases, and 3 bases had no gene match. CDR3 size: 13 residues. In germline, CDR1 is ENHRY, CDR2 SYGVKD.

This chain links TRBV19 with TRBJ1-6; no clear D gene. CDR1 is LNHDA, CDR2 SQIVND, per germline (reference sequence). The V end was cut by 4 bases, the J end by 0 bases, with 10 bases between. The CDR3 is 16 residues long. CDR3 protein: CASSRWGDSYNSPLHF. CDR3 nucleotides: TGTGCCAGTAGTAGATGGGGAGACTCCTATAATTCACCCCTCCACTTT.